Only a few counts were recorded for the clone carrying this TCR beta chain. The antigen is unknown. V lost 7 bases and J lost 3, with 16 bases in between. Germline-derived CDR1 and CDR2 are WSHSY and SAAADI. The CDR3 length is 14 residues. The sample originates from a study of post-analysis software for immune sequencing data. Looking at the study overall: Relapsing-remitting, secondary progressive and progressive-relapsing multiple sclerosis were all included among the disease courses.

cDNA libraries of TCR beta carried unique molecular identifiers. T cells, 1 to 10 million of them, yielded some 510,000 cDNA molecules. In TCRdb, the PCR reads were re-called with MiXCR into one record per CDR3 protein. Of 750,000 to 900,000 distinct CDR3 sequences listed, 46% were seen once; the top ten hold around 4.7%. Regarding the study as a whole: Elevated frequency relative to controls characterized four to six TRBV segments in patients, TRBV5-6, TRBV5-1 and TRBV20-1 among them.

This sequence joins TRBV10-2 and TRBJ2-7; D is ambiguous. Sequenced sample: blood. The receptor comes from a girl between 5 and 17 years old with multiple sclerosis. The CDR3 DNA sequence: TGCGCCAGCACCCCTGAGGCCTTCGACTACGAGCAGTACTTC. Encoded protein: CASTPEAFDYEQYF.